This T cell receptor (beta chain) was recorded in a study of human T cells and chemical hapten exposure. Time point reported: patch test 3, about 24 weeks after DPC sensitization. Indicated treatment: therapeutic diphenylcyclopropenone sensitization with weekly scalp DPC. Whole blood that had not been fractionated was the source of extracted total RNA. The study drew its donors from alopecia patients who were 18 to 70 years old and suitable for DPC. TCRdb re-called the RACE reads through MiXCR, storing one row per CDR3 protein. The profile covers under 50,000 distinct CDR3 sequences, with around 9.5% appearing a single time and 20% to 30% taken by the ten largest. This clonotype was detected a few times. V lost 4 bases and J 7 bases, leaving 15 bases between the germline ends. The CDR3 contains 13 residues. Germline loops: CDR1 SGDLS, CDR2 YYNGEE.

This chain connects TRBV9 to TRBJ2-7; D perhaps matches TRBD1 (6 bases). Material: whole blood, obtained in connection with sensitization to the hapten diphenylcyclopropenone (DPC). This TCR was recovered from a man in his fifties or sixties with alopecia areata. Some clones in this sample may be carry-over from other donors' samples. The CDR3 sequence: CASSFRTVGEQYF. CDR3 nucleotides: TGTGCCAGCAGCTTTCGGACAGTTGGGGAGCAGTACTTC. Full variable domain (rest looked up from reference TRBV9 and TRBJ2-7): DSGVTQTPKHLITATGQRVTLRCSPRSGDLSVYWYQQSLDQGLQFLIQYYNGEERAKGNILERFSAQQFPDLHSELNLSSLELGDSALYFCASSFRTVGEQYFGPGTRLTVT.